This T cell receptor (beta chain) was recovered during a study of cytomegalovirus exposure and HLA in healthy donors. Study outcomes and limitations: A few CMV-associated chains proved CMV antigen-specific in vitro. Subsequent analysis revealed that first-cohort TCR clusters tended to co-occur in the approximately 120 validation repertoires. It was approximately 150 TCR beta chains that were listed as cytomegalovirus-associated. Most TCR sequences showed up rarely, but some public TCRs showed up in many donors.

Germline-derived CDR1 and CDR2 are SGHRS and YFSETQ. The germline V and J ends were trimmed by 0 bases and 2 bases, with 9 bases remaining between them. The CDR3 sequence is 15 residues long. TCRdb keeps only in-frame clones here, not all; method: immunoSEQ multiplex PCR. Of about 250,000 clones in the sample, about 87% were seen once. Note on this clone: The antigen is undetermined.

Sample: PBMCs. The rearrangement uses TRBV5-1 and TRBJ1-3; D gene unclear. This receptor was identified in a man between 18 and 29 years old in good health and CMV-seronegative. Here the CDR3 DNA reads TGCGCCAGCAGCTTGGCCGCCGGAGCTGGAAACACCATATATTTT. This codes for CASSLAAGAGNTIYF. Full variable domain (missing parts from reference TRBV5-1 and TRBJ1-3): KAGVTQTPRYLIKTRGQQVTLSCSPISGHRSVSWYQQTPGQGLQFLFEYFSETQRNKGNFPGRFSGRQFSNSRSEMNVSTLELGDSALYLCASSLAAGAGNTIYFGEGSWLTVV.